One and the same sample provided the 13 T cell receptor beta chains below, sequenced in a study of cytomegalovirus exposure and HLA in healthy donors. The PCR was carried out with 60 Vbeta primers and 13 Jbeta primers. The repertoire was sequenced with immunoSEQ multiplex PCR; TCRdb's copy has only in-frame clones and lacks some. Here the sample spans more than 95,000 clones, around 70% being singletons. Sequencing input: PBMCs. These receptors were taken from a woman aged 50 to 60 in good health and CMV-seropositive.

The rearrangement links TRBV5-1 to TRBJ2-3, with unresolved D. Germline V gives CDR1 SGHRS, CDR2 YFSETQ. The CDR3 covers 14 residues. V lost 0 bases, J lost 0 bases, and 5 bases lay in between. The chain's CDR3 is CASSLGASTDTQYF. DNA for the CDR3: TGCGCCAGCAGCTTGGGGGCTAGCACAGATACGCAGTATTTT.

The CDR3 loop reads CASSQGGTTNEKLFF. The CDR3 DNA reads TGCGCCAGCAGCCAGGGGGGAACTACTAATGAAAAACTGTTTTTT. The chain has TRBV4-3 and TRBJ1-4; D is possibly TRBD1 (5 bases). V lost 3 bases and J 2 bases, leaving 10 bases between the germline ends. Germline V lookup: CDR1 LGHNA, CDR2 YSLEER. This CDR3 comprises 15 residues.

CDR3 sequence: CASSEEHTDTQYF. The CDR3 DNA follows: TGTGCCAGCAGCGAAGAGCACACAGATACGCAGTATTTT. This sequence joins TRBV11-2 and TRBJ2-3, with no clear D. Germline V gene sequence: CDR1 SGHAT, CDR2 FQNNGV. Trimming took 5 bases from V and 2 from J, leaving 8 bases between them. The CDR3 spans 13 residues.

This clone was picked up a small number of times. CDR3: CASSTGSQETQYF. The CDR3 coding sequence is TGCGCCAGCAGCACGGGGTCCCAAGAGACCCAGTACTTC. The gene calls are TRBV5-1 and TRBJ2-5, with D maybe TRBD2 (5 bases). Germline values: CDR1 SGHRS, CDR2 YFSETQ. The V and J ends lost 4 bases and 1 base respectively, with 8 bases between them. The CDR3 is 13 residues long.

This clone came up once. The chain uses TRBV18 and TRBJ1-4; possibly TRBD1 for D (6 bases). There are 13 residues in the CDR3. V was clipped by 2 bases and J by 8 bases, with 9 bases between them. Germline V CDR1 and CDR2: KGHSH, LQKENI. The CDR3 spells CASSPGDIEKLFF. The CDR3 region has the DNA TGTGCCAGCTCACCAGGGGACATAGAAAAACTGTTTTTT.

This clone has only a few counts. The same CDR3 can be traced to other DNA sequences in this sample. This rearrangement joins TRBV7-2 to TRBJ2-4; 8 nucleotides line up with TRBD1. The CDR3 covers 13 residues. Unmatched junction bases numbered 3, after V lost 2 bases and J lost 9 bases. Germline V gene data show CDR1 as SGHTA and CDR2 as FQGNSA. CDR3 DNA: TGTGCCAGCAGCTTAAAACAGGGGGGCATTCAGTACTTC. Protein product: CASSLKQGGIQYF.

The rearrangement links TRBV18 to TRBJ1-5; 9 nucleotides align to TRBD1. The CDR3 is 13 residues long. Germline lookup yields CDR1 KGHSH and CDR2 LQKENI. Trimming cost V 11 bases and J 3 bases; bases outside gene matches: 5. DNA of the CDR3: TGTGCCTCCGGGACAGGGAACAATCAGCCCCAGCATTTT. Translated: CASGTGNNQPQHF.

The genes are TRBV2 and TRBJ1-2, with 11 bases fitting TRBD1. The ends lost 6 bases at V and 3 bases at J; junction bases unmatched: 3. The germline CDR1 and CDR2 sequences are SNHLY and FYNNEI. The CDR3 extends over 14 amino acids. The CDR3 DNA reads TGTGCCAGCAGCCGGGACAGGGGGGACTATGGCTACACCTTC. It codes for CASSRDRGDYGYTF. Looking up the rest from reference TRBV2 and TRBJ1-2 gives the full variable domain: EPEVTQTPSHQVTQMGQEVILRCVPISNHLYFYWYRQILGQKVEFLVSFYNNEISEKSEIFDDQFSVERPDGSNFTLKIRSTKLEDSAMYFCASSRDRGDYGYTFGSGTRLTVV.

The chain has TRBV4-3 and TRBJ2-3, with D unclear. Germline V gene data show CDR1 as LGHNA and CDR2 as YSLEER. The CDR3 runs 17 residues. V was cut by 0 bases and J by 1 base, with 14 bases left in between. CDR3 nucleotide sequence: TGCGCCAGCAGCCAAGATTCCCGGGTCGGAGGCACAGATACGCAGTATTTT. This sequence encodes CASSQDSRVGGTDTQYF.

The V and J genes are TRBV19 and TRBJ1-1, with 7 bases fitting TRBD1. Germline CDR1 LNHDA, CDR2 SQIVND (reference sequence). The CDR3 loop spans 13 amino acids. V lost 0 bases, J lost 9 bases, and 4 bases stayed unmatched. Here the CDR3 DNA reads TGTGCCAGTAGTATAGAGAGACAGGGACAAGCTTTCTTT. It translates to CASSIERQGQAFF.

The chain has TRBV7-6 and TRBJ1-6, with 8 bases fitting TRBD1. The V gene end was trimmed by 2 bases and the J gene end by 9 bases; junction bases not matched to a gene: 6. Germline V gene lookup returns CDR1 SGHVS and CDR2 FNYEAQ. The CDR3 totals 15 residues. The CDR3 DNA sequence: TGTGCCAGCAGCTTAACTGGACAGGGACCTTCACCCCTCCACTTT. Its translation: CASSLTGQGPSPLHF.

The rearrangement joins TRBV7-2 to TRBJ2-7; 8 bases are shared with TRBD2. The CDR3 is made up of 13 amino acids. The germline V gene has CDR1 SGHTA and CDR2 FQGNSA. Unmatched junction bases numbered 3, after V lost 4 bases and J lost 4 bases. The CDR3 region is CASSSRGAYEQYF. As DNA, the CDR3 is TGTGCCAGCAGCTCGCGGGGGGCTTACGAGCAGTACTTC.

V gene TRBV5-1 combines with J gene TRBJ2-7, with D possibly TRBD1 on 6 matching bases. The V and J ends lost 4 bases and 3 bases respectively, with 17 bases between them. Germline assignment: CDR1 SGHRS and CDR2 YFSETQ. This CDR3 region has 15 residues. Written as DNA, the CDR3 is TGCGCCAGCAGCCGAGAGGGGGTGGTTTACTACGAGCAGTACTTC. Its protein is CASSREGVVYYEQYF.